This T cell receptor (beta chain) was captured by sequencing in a study of shared clonotypes between healthy human individuals. At the level of the study: The donors, two women and three men, were aged 18 to 49.

An even split of each subset's genomic DNA across several immunoSEQ plates was performed. Assay used: immunoSEQ multiplex PCR; TCRdb lists only in-frame clones, some missing. The sample contains under 1,900,000 clones, 97% to 99% of which appear only once. Worth noting for this clone: Its antigen is not identified.

Germline CDR1 KGHSH, CDR2 LQKENI. This CDR3 has 16 residues. V dropped 2 bases and J dropped 4 bases, with 14 bases sitting between them. The study, taken as a whole, reports: In several donors, around 4.5% of naive CD4 clonotypes appeared in common. The researchers took only blood, and tissue repertoires probably look different.

This clonotype was sampled from a man aged 30 to 45 in good health. Sequencing input: naive CD4+ T cells sorted from blood. Subset denoted: CD45RA+ positively selected. V gene TRBV18 combines with J gene TRBJ2-2, with D possibly TRBD1 on 5 matching bases. This CDR3 is CASSPEGAGATGELFF. CDR3 nucleotide sequence: TGTGCCAGCTCACCAGAAGGGGCAGGAGCCACCGGGGAGCTGTTTTTT.